A single sample is the source of the 24 T cell receptor beta chains below, sequenced in a study of technical replicates of blood from a few donors. Assay: immunoSEQ multiplex PCR; the TCRdb copy retains only in-frame clones and omits some. The repertoire has some 82,000 clones, around 97% of them found once; the top ten carry 0.15% to 0.2%. What was sequenced was T cells isolated from PBMCs. All receptors come from a human donor in good health.

The chain is built from TRBV30 and TRBJ1-6; TRBD1 matches at 8 bases. V shed 4 bases and J 10 bases; nucleotides not matched to a gene: 6. There are 13 residues in the CDR3. Germline assignment: CDR1 GTSNPN and CDR2 SVGIG (reference sequence). The CDR3 sequence: CAWKGQGRSPLHF. The DNA of the CDR3 is TGTGCCTGGAAAGGACAGGGACGGTCACCCCTCCACTTT.

This chain links TRBV29-1 with TRBJ2-3; 8 bases line up with TRBD1. Germline CDR1 and CDR2: SQVTM and ANQGSEA. The V gene end was trimmed by 7 bases and the J gene end by 4 bases; junction bases not matched to a gene: 4. The CDR3 covers 12 residues. The chain's CDR3 is CSGQGPPDTQYF. For the CDR3, the DNA is TGCAGCGGACAGGGGCCCCCAGATACGCAGTATTTT.

The rearrangement joins TRBV13 to TRBJ1-5; 9 bases agree with TRBD1. The CDR3 has 16 residues. The V and J ends lost 4 bases and 4 bases, in that order; junction bases with no gene match: 8. Germline assignment: CDR1 PRHDT and CDR2 FYEKMQ (reference sequence). CDR3 sequence reads: CASSSTGGSGNQPQHF. As DNA, the CDR3 is TGTGCCAGCAGCTCAACAGGGGGCAGTGGGAATCAGCCCCAGCATTTT.

V usage is TRBV9 and J usage is TRBJ1-5; D might be TRBD1 (6 bases). The CDR3 covers 14 residues. With 3 bases removed from V and 7 bases from J, the gap between germline ends came to 14 bases. The germline CDR1 and CDR2 sequences are SGDLS and YYNGEE. The CDR3, as DNA: TGTGCCAGCAGCGGACAGGAGTGGGGGCAGCCCCAGCATTTT. Protein: CASSGQEWGQPQHF.

This chain links TRBV7-3 with TRBJ2-3; TRBD2 matches 14 bases. With 2 bases clipped from V and 5 bases from J, the junction kept 6 bases outside the gene matches. Looked up from germline, CDR1 is SGHTA and CDR2 is FQGTGA. CDR3 length: 17 residues. CDR3 amino acids: CASSLETSGGAGDTQYF. The DNA of the CDR3 is TGTGCCAGCAGCTTAGAGACTAGCGGGGGGGCTGGAGATACGCAGTATTTT.

This clone was seen a single time. The chain uses TRBV6-5 and TRBJ2-1; TRBD2 aligns across 9 bases. J was trimmed by 7 bases and V by 0 bases; bases with no gene match: 7. The germline V gene has CDR1 MNHEY and CDR2 SVGAGI. This CDR3 contains 16 residues. The CDR3 sequence: CASSYSVAGVSNEQFF. CDR3 nucleotide sequence: TGTGCCAGCAGTTACTCGGTAGCGGGAGTTTCGAATGAGCAGTTCTTC.

J is TRBJ2-7 and V is TRBV9, with D perhaps TRBD1 (5 bases). This CDR3 comprises 14 residues. V gave up 0 bases and J gave up 1 base, with 8 bases separating them. CDR1 SGDLS and CDR2 YYNGEE come from the germline V gene. This CDR3 reads CASSVARQSYEQYF. CDR3 DNA sequence: TGTGCCAGCAGCGTAGCTCGACAGTCCTACGAGCAGTACTTC. The variable domain in full, completed from reference TRBV9 and TRBJ2-7, reads DSGVTQTPKHLITATGQRVTLRCSPRSGDLSVYWYQQSLDQGLQFLIQYYNGEERAKGNILERFSAQQFPDLHSELNLSSLELGDSALYFCASSVARQSYEQYFGPGTRLTVT.

This sequence joins TRBV5-4 and TRBJ1-2; the match to TRBD1 covers 8 bases. The CDR3 contains 14 residues. Germline V gene sequence: CDR1 SGHNT, CDR2 YYREEE (reference sequence). V dropped 4 bases and J dropped 6; count of bases not matched to a gene: 8. The CDR3 DNA reads TGTGCCAGCAGCCGATTGACAGGGGTAGATGGCTACACCTTC. It codes for CASSRLTGVDGYTF.

The chain links TRBV28 to TRBJ2-2, with a tentative D call TRBD1 (5 bases). Trimming took 7 bases from V and 0 from J, leaving 15 bases between them. The germline CDR1 and CDR2 sequences are MDHEN and SYDVKM. The CDR3 has 16 amino acids. CDR3 amino acids: CASTQPRATNTGELFF. As DNA, the CDR3 is TGTGCCAGCACCCAGCCCAGGGCAACGAACACCGGGGAGCTGTTTTTT.

The gene calls are TRBV7-2 and TRBJ1-1, with D possibly being TRBD1 (5 bases). Germline lookup yields CDR1 SGHTA and CDR2 FQGNSA. The CDR3 has 15 residues. Deletions cut 2 bases from V and 0 bases from J, with 10 bases between. CDR3 amino acids: CASSLYGGVNTEAFF. CDR3 in DNA: TGTGCCAGCAGCTTATACGGGGGGGTGAACACTGAAGCTTTCTTT.

The CDR3 loop is CASSPFFSGANVLTF. CDR3 sequence (DNA): TGTGCCAGCAGCCCCTTTTTCTCTGGGGCCAACGTCCTGACTTTC. This chain joins TRBV6-4 and TRBJ2-6, with no clear D. Trimming took off 6 bases at V and 0 bases at J, with 9 bases between the two ends. Germline V gene lookup returns CDR1 MRHNA and CDR2 SNTAGT. This CDR3 contains 15 residues.

A single count supports this clone. The chain combines TRBV28 with TRBJ2-7; TRBD2 matches at 11 bases. V was pared by 4 bases and J by 9 bases, with 14 bases of the junction left unmatched. The V gene's germline CDR1 is MDHEN and CDR2 SYDVKM. The CDR3 has 16 residues. The CDR3 spells CASSSPALAGVSWQYF. CDR3 bases: TGTGCCAGCAGTTCACCAGCACTAGCGGGAGTAAGTTGGCAGTACTTC.

DNA of the CDR3: TGTGCTAGTGGTCGAGGGACAGATCAAGAGACCCAGTACTTC. This sequence encodes CASGRGTDQETQYF. The chain joins TRBV12-5 to TRBJ2-5, with 7 bases fitting TRBD1. Germline CDR1 is LGHNT and CDR2 is FRNRAP. V lost 5 bases, J lost 2 bases, and 5 bases stayed unmatched. This CDR3 is built from 14 residues.

Regarding this clone: At one end the junction does not follow the germline gene, possibly because of a read error. This chain joins TRBV7-7 and TRBJ2-1; 13 bases align to TRBD2. CDR1 SSHAT and CDR2 FNYEAQ come from the germline V gene (reference sequence). This CDR3 is built from 18 residues. CDR3 residues: CASSRPRLEGLAGIQQFF. CDR3 bases: TGTGCTAGCAGCAGACCACGCCTCGAGGGACTAGCGGGGATACAGCAGTTCTTC.

The V gene is TRBV28, the J gene TRBJ2-3; tentatively, D is TRBD2 (6 bases). CDR3 length equals 13 residues. Trimming took off 6 bases at V and 7 bases at J, with 14 bases between the two ends. The germline V gene encodes CDR1 MDHEN and CDR2 SYDVKM. CDR3 sequence reads: CASSGSVGNTQYF. In nucleotides, the CDR3 is TGTGCCAGCAGCGGGAGTGTGGGGAATACGCAGTATTTT.

The V call is TRBV11-2, the J call TRBJ2-5, with 8 positions matching TRBD1. The V gene's germline CDR1 is SGHAT and CDR2 FQNNGV. This CDR3 contains 15 residues. The trim removed 3 bases at V and 5 bases at J, leaving 8 bases unmatched. The CDR3 sequence: CASSFRDRGRETQYF. CDR3 sequence (DNA): TGTGCCAGCAGCTTTCGCGACAGGGGTAGGGAGACCCAGTACTTC.

This chain links TRBV10-1 with TRBJ2-7; TRBD2 aligns across 8 bases. Trimming at V came to 5 bases and at J to 5 bases, leaving 5 bases not matched to a gene. The CDR3 loop spans 13 amino acids. Germline CDR1 WNHNN, CDR2 SYGVQD (reference sequence). This CDR3 is CASSMGAGDEQYF. CDR3 bases: TGCGCCAGCAGTATGGGAGCGGGGGACGAGCAGTACTTC.

The chain has TRBV6-5 and TRBJ2-6, with no clear D. Trimming took off 2 bases at V and 2 bases at J, with 7 bases between the two ends. The CDR3 covers 15 residues. Germline V gives CDR1 MNHEY, CDR2 SVGAGI. The CDR3 DNA sequence: TGTGCCAGCAGTTACGCCGCAGCTGGGGCCAACGTCCTGACTTTC. The encoded protein is CASSYAAAGANVLTF.

The chain couples TRBV5-4 to TRBJ1-2; 8 nucleotides agree with TRBD1. J lost 5 bases, V lost 1 base, and 4 bases had no gene match. This CDR3 contains 14 residues. CDR1 SGHNT and CDR2 YYREEE come from the germline V gene (reference sequence). For the CDR3, the DNA is TGTGCCAGCAGCTTGAACAGGGGGAATTATGGCTACACCTTC. Its protein product is CASSLNRGNYGYTF.

This chain uses TRBV7-8 with TRBJ1-5; D call uncertain. The germline gives CDR1 SGHVS, CDR2 FQNEAQ. Trimming took 5 bases from V and 0 from J, leaving 14 bases between them. CDR3 length: 16 amino acids. For the CDR3, the DNA is TGTGCCAGCAGCCCACTCATAAGAAATAGCAATCAGCCCCAGCATTTT. It codes for CASSPLIRNSNQPQHF.

The V gene is TRBV6-6, the J gene TRBJ1-4, with 9 bases fitting TRBD1. Germline V CDR1 and CDR2: MNHNY, SVGAGI (reference sequence). Losses at the gene ends were 5 bases for V and 4 bases for J; bases not matched to a gene: 5. This CDR3 is built from 15 residues. In DNA form, the CDR3 reads TGTGCCAGCAGTAAAATGGACAGGGGTAATGAAAAACTGTTTTTT. Its translation: CASSKMDRGNEKLFF.

The chain recombines TRBV27 with TRBJ2-7; 9 bases align to TRBD1. V lost 5 bases, J lost 4 bases, and 6 bases stayed unmatched. Germline V gives CDR1 MNHEY, CDR2 SMNVEV (reference sequence). This CDR3 contains 14 residues. In DNA, the CDR3 is TGTGCCAGCAGTGCACAGGGGGCAGGGTACGAGCAGTACTTC. This translates into CASSAQGAGYEQYF.

The V call is TRBV9, the J call TRBJ2-3; TRBD2 is a possible D gene (6 bases). Trimming stripped 4 bases from V and 11 bases from J, with 29 bases between. The CDR3 is 17 residues long. The germline CDR1 and CDR2 sequences are SGDLS and YYNGEE. The CDR3 loop is CASSNRDSWPDIREQYF. The CDR3 coding sequence is TGTGCCAGCAGCAACCGGGACTCCTGGCCTGACATAAGAGAGCAGTATTTT.

J is TRBJ2-7 and V is TRBV28; 9 nucleotides match TRBD1. V shed 2 bases and J 6 bases; nucleotides not matched to a gene: 5. The CDR3 length is 14 residues. Per the germline V gene, CDR1 is MDHEN and CDR2 is SYDVKM. CDR3 region: CASSLGDREGEQYF. The CDR3 DNA reads as TGTGCCAGCAGTTTAGGGGACAGGGAGGGCGAGCAGTACTTC. Full variable domain (rest looked up from reference TRBV28 and TRBJ2-7): DVKVTQSSRYLVKRTGEKVFLECVQDMDHENMFWYRQDPGLGLRLIYFSYDVKMKEKGDIPEGYSVSREKKERFSLILESASTNQTSMYLCASSLGDREGEQYFGPGTRLTVT.